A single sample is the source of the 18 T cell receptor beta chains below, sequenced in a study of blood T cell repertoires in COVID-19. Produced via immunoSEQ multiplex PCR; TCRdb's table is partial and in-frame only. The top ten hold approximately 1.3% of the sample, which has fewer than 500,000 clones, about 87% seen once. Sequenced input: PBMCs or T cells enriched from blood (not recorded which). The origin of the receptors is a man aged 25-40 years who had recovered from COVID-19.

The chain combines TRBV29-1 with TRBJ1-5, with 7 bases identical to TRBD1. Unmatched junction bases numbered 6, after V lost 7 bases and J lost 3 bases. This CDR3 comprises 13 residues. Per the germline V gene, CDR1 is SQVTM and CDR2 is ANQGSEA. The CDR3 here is CSAGTANNQPQHF. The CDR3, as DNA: TGCAGCGCCGGGACAGCCAACAATCAGCCCCAGCATTTT.

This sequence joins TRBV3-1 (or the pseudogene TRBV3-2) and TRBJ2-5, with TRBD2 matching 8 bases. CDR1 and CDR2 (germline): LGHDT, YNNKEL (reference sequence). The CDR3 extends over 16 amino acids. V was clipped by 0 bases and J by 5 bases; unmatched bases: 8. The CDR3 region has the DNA TGTGCCAGCAGCCAAGACTGGCGGGGCGGGGGGGAGACCCAGTACTTC. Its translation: CASSQDWRGGGETQYF.

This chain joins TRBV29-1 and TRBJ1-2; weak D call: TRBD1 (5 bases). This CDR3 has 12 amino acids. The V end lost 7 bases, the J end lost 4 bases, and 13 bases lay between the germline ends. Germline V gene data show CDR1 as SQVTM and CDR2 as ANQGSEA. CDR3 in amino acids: CSAPLGAYGYTF. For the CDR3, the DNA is TGCAGCGCGCCCCTTGGGGCCTATGGCTACACCTTC.

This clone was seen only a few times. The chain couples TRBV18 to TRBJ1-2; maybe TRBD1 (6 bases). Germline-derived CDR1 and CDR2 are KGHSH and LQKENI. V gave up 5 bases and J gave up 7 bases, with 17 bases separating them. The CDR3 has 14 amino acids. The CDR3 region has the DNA TGTGCCAGCTCAGCGGACATGGGGGCTCGTGGCTACACCTTC. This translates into CASSADMGARGYTF.

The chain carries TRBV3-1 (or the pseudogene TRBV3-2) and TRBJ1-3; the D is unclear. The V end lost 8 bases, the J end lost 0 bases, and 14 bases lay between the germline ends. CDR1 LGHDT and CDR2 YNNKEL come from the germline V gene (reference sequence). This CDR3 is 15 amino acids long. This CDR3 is CASQPEQDSGNTIYF. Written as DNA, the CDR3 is TGTGCCAGCCAGCCAGAGCAGGACTCTGGAAACACCATATATTTT.

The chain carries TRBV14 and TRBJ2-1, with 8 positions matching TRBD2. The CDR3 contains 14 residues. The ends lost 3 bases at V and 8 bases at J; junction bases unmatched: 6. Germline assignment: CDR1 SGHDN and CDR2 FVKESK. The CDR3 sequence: CASSQDGGAYEQFF. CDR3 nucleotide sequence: TGTGCCAGCAGCCAGGACGGGGGGGCATATGAGCAGTTCTTC.

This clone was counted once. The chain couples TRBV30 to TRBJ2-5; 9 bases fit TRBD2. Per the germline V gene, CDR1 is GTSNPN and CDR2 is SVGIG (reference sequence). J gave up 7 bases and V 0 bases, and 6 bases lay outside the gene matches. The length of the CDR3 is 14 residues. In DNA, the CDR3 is TGTGCCTGGAGTGTAGGCGGGGGGGCGGGGACCCAGTACTTC. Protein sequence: CAWSVGGGAGTQYF.

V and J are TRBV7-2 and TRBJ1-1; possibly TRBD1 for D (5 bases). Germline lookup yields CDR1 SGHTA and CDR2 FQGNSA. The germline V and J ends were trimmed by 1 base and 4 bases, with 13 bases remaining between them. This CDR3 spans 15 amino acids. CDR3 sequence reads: CASSLERQGITEAFF. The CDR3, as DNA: TGTGCCAGCAGCTTAGAAAGGCAGGGCATCACTGAAGCTTTCTTT.

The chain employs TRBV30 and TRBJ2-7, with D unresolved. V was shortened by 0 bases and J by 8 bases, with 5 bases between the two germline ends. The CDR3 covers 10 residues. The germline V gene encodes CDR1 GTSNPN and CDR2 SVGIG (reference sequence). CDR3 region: CAWSVHQQYF. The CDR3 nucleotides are TGTGCCTGGAGTGTACACCAGCAGTACTTC.

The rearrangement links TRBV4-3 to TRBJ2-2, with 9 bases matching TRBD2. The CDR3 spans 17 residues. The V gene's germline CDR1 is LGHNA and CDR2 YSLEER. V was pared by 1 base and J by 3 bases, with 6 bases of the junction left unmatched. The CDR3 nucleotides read TGCGCCAGCAGCCAAGGTAGCGGGGGAACGGACACCGGGGAGCTGTTTTTT. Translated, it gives CASSQGSGGTDTGELFF.

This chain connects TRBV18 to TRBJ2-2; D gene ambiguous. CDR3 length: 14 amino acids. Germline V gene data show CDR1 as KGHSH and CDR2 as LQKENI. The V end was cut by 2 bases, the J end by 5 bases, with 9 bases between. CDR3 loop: CASSPELTTGELFF. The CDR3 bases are TGTGCCAGCTCACCAGAACTAACAACCGGGGAGCTGTTTTTT.

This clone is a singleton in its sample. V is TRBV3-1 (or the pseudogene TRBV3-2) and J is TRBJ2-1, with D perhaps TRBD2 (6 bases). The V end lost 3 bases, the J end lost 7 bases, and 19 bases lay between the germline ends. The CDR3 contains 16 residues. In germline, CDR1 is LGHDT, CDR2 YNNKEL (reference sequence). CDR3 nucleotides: TGTGCCAGCAGCCAGGGGGGACTTGCCAGATATAATGAGCAGTTCTTC. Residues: CASSQGGLARYNEQFF.

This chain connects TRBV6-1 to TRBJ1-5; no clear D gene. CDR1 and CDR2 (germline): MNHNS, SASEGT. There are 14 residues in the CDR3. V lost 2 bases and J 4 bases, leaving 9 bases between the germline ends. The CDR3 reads CASSEPELNQPQHF. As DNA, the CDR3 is TGTGCCAGCAGTGAACCAGAATTAAATCAGCCCCAGCATTTT.

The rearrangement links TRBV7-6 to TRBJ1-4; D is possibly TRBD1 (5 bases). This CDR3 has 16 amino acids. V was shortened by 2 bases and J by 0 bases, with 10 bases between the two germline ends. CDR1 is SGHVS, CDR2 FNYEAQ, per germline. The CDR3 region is CASSLKGSTTNEKLFF. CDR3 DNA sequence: TGTGCCAGCAGCTTAAAGGGGTCAACAACTAATGAAAAACTGTTTTTT.

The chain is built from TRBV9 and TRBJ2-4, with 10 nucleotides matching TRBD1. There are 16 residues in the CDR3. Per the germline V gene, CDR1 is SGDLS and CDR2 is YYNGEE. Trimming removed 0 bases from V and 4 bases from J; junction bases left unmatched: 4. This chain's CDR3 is CASSVGGTGVKNIQYF. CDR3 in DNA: TGTGCCAGCAGCGTAGGAGGGACAGGGGTAAAAAACATTCAGTACTTC.

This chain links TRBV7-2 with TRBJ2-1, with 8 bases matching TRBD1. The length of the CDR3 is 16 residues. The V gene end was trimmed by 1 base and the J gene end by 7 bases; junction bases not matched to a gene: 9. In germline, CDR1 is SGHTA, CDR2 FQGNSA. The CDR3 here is CASSLVPRQGANEQFF. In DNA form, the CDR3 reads TGTGCCAGCAGCTTAGTACCGCGGCAGGGGGCGAATGAGCAGTTCTTC.

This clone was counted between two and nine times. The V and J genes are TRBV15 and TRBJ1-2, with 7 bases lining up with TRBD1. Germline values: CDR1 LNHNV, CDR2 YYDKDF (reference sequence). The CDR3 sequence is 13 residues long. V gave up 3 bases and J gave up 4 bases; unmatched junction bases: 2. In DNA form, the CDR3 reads TGTGCCACCAGCAGGACAGGGATCTATGGCTACACCTTC. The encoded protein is CATSRTGIYGYTF.

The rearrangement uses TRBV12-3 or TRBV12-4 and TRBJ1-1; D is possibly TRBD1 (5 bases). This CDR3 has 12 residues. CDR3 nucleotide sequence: TGTGCTACGGCGGGGGGGTCCACTGAAGCTTTCTTT. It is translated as CATAGGSTEAFF.